The clone carrying this TCR beta chain was observed a handful of times. What it binds is not known. The junction and the germline gene differ at one end; a read error may be behind it. The CDR3 is 14 residues long. Germline V gives CDR1 SNHLY, CDR2 FYNNEI. The sample originates from a study of graft-versus-host responses after intestinal transplantation. Across the study: Tacrolimus plus steroids were given to all recipients for about three years, preceded by anti-thymocyte globulin induction.

Only in-frame clones appear in the TCRdb table, and some are missing; sequencing was by immunoSEQ multiplex PCR. Of about 88,000 clones listed, approximately 89% are singletons. Findings and caveats of the study: Early post-transplant declines in HvG were associated with peak levels of circulating GvH clones. Allografts from individuals with graft-donor T cell macrochimerism displayed high graft-versus-host to host-versus-graft clonal ratios.

The chain recombines TRBV2 with TRBJ1-4; maybe TRBD1 (5 bases). Sequenced material: unstimulated CD4+ T cells sorted from spleen or lymph node cells, taken before transplant. This sequence was found in a human donor who was the organ donor for an intestinal transplant. CDR3 coding DNA: TGTGCCAGCAGGGAGGCGGGCGGGGACCGACGTACCCTTTGG. This gives the protein CASREAGGDRRTLW.